The 27 T cell receptor beta chains presented below share a single source sample, sequenced in a study of T cells in Graves' hyperthyroidism and ophthalmopathy. RNA transcripts provided the source from which TCR beta CDR3 regions were amplified. Initially, a first-round RT-PCR of the TCR CDR3 employed the HTBI primer set. One entry per CDR3 protein results from TCRdb running MiXCR on the multiplex PCR reads. The data hold hundreds of thousands of distinct CDR3 sequences, with approximately 13% observed a single time. Sequences were obtained from blood. All receptors come from a woman in her twenties or thirties with Graves' hyperthyroidism.

This clonotype was detected a few times. The chain employs TRBV29-1 and TRBJ2-7, with D perhaps TRBD2 (6 bases). This CDR3 has 11 residues. CDR1 is SQVTM and CDR2 is ANQGSEA in the germline V gene. With 7 bases removed from V and 5 bases from J, the gap between germline ends came to 12 bases. CDR3 bases: TGCAGCGGAGATTGGGGGGACGAGCAGTACTTC. It yields the protein CSGDWGDEQYF.

This rearrangement joins TRBV20-1 to TRBJ2-3; 7 bases match TRBD2. V was clipped by 2 bases and J by 4 bases; unmatched bases: 9. Germline-derived CDR1 and CDR2 are DFQATT and SNEGSKA (reference sequence). The CDR3 runs 15 residues. In DNA, the CDR3 is TGCAGTGCTAGATCTAAGACTAGCCGTTCAGATACGCAGTATTTT. Protein product: CSARSKTSRSDTQYF.

Here the CDR3 DNA reads TGTGCCAGCAGCACGGACAGTGATCAGCCCCAGCATTTT. Translating it yields CASSTDSDQPQHF. The chain uses TRBV12-3 or TRBV12-4 and TRBJ1-5; perhaps TRBD1 as D (6 bases). The CDR3 covers 13 residues. V was cut by 6 bases and J by 5 bases, with 11 bases left in between.

At least ten counts were recorded for this clonotype. The chain combines TRBV12-3 or TRBV12-4 with TRBJ1-4; D remains unclear. This CDR3 comprises 16 residues. The V end was cut by 3 bases, the J end by 8 bases, with 19 bases between. The CDR3 is CASSFGRRRTSEKLFF. In DNA, the CDR3 is TGTGCCAGCAGTTTTGGCCGTAGACGAACCTCGGAAAAACTGTTTTTT.

The J gene is TRBJ2-7, the V gene TRBV3-1, with a tentative D call TRBD2 (7 bases). CDR1 is LGHDT, CDR2 YNNKEL, per germline (reference sequence). The V end lost 1 base, the J end lost 5 bases, and 12 bases lay between the germline ends. This CDR3 region has 14 residues. CDR3 sequence: CASSQVGGADEQYF. The CDR3 coding sequence is TGTGCCAGCAGCCAAGTAGGGGGGGCGGACGAGCAGTACTTC.

This clonotype appeared a few times. This rearrangement joins TRBV6-1 to TRBJ1-5; TRBD1 might be the D (5 bases). Per germline, CDR1 MNHNS and CDR2 SASEGT. This CDR3 spans 13 amino acids. V shed 7 bases and J shed 1 base, with 8 bases lying between them. The CDR3 here is CASNRLSNQPQHF. DNA of the CDR3: TGTGCCAGCAACAGGCTAAGCAATCAGCCCCAGCATTTT.

This clonotype was detected ten times or more. In DNA form, the CDR3 reads TGTGCCAGCAGCCGAACCCTGGACATTCACCAAGAGACCCAGTACTTC. Protein: CASSRTLDIHQETQYF. The chain combines TRBV3-1 with TRBJ2-5, with D possibly TRBD1 on 5 matching bases. V was pared by 4 bases and J by 0 bases, with 15 bases between. Looked up from germline, CDR1 is LGHDT and CDR2 is YNNKEL (reference sequence). The length of the CDR3 is 16 residues.

In this sample, this clonotype turned up many times. This chain joins TRBV20-1 and TRBJ2-7; TRBD1 is a possible D gene (6 bases). Germline lookup yields CDR1 DFQATT and CDR2 SNEGSKA (reference sequence). V dropped 4 bases and J dropped 2 bases, with 9 bases sitting between them. This CDR3 contains 12 residues. The CDR3 region has the DNA TGCAGTGCTAAGGACAGCCCCTACGAGCAGTACTTC. Translating gives CSAKDSPYEQYF.

This chain connects TRBV29-1 to TRBJ2-6; no firm D call. V lost 3 bases and J 1 base, leaving 19 bases between the germline ends. This CDR3 is 18 amino acids long. Germline assignment: CDR1 SQVTM and CDR2 ANQGSEA. The CDR3 coding sequence is TGCAGCGTTGAGGGGTACGCCGGGTCACCTTCTGGGGCCAACGTCCTGACTTTC. Translating gives CSVEGYAGSPSGANVLTF.

The sample holds many counts of this clonotype. The J gene is TRBJ2-7, the V gene TRBV28; 7 bases map to TRBD1. The germline gives CDR1 MDHEN, CDR2 SYDVKM. The CDR3 totals 15 residues. Germline trimming cut 6 bases from V and 2 bases from J; bases unmatched to any gene: 10. The CDR3: CASRRDREAAYEQYF. As DNA, the CDR3 is TGTGCCAGCAGACGAGACAGGGAAGCGGCCTACGAGCAGTACTTC. Full variable domain (outside the CDR3, taken from reference TRBV28 and TRBJ2-7): DVKVTQSSRYLVKRTGEKVFLECVQDMDHENMFWYRQDPGLGLRLIYFSYDVKMKEKGDIPEGYSVSREKKERFSLILESASTNQTSMYLCASRRDREAAYEQYFGPGTRLTVT.

This clonotype was seen many times. V and J are TRBV12-3 or TRBV12-4 and TRBJ1-5; 8 nucleotides match TRBD1. V lost 4 bases and J lost 7; bases outside the gene matches: 3. The CDR3 runs to 13 residues. The CDR3 sequence: CASSSTGDQPQHF. Written as DNA, the CDR3 is TGTGCCAGCAGTTCGACAGGGGACCAGCCCCAGCATTTT.

This clonotype was seen repeatedly, ten times or more. The rearrangement uses TRBV27 and TRBJ2-2, with no clear D. CDR3 length: 15 amino acids. CDR1 and CDR2 from the germline V gene are MNHEY and SMNVEV (reference sequence). V was shortened by 2 bases and J by 0 bases, with 7 bases between the two germline ends. CDR3: CASSLGIANTGELFF. For the CDR3, the DNA is TGTGCCAGCAGTTTAGGTATCGCGAACACCGGGGAGCTGTTTTTT.

This clonotype was seen at least ten times. CDR3: CASMDGRRSYEQYF. The CDR3, as DNA: TGTGCCAGCATGGACGGGCGGCGCTCCTACGAGCAGTACTTC. V gene TRBV19 combines with J gene TRBJ2-7; no clear D gene. Trimming shortened V by 9 bases and J by 0 bases, and 15 bases separated the two germline ends. The CDR3 extends over 14 amino acids. The germline CDR1 and CDR2 sequences are LNHDA and SQIVND (reference sequence).

At least ten counts were recorded for this clonotype. The V call is TRBV19, the J call TRBJ1-1, with D perhaps TRBD1 (6 bases). CDR3 length: 14 residues. Germline values: CDR1 LNHDA, CDR2 SQIVND (reference sequence). The ends were cut back, 5 bases at V and 1 base at J, with 11 bases in the middle. CDR3 nucleotide sequence: TGTGCCAGTAGTGCAAAGGGGGGGAACACTGAAGCTTTCTTT. Protein: CASSAKGGNTEAFF.

The V and J genes are TRBV20-1 and TRBJ1-6, with D unclear. Trimming stripped 6 bases from V and 7 bases from J, with 13 bases between. The CDR3 is 13 amino acids. Germline CDR1 DFQATT, CDR2 SNEGSKA (reference sequence). Written as DNA, the CDR3 is TGCAGTGCCCCGGGCCAACCAAATTCACCCCTCCACTTT. This sequence encodes CSAPGQPNSPLHF.

This clonotype was seen a handful of times. A much larger clone is a single base away; this may be a read error. The J gene is TRBJ2-1, the V gene TRBV9; D tentatively fits TRBD1 or TRBD2 (5 bases each). The germline V gene has CDR1 SGDLS and CDR2 YYNGEE. The CDR3 is made up of 12 amino acids. V was clipped by 2 bases and J by 5 bases, with 5 bases between them. The CDR3 coding sequence is TGTGCCAGCAGCGTGGGGGACAATGAGCAGTTCTTC. Amino acid sequence: CASSVGDNEQFF.

At least ten counts were recorded for this clonotype. The V gene is TRBV12-3 or TRBV12-4, the J gene TRBJ2-7, with D possibly being TRBD1 or TRBD2 (5 bases each). The CDR3 runs to 15 residues. V was shortened by 5 bases and J by 4 bases, with 18 bases between the two germline ends. Here the CDR3 reads CASSRKGTVVYEQYF. The CDR3 nucleotides read TGTGCCAGCAGTCGCAAGGGGACGGTGGTGTACGAGCAGTACTTC.

Many counts were recorded for this clonotype. CDR3 nucleotide sequence: TGCAGTGTATCTTCCTTGGGGGACAGGGGCAACGAGCAGTACTTC. It specifies CSVSSLGDRGNEQYF. This chain connects TRBV20-1 to TRBJ2-7; TRBD1 agrees at 10 bases. The CDR3 spans 15 residues. Trimming removed 7 bases from V and 5 bases from J; junction bases left unmatched: 14. Germline-derived CDR1 and CDR2 are DFQATT and SNEGSKA (reference sequence).

Many counts were recorded for this clonotype. The V and J genes are TRBV20-1 and TRBJ1-1; perhaps TRBD1 as D (6 bases). The CDR3 runs 14 residues. Germline V CDR1 and CDR2: DFQATT, SNEGSKA (reference sequence). Trimming removed 6 bases from V and 4 bases from J, with 18 bases in between. This CDR3 is CSAPTGGAVTEAFF. CDR3 bases: TGCAGTGCCCCGACGGGGGGGGCGGTCACTGAAGCTTTCTTT.

This clonotype has a count of ten or more. This chain links TRBV29-1 with TRBJ2-2, with a tentative D call TRBD1 (7 bases). Trimming left V 1 base short and J 4 bases short, with 10 bases between. CDR3 size: 14 residues. Looked up from germline, CDR1 is SQVTM and CDR2 is ANQGSEA. CDR3 region: CSVEGRGLTGELFF. CDR3 DNA sequence: TGCAGCGTTGAAGGGAGGGGGCTCACCGGGGAGCTGTTTTTT.

This clonotype was counted at least ten times. The gene calls are TRBV3-1 and TRBJ1-5; D ambiguous. From germline, CDR1 is LGHDT and CDR2 YNNKEL (reference sequence). V lost 0 bases, J lost 11 bases, and 5 bases lay in between. The CDR3 loop spans 11 amino acids. CDR3 nucleotides: TGTGCCAGCAGCCAAGACGGCGCCCAGCATTTT. Translating it yields CASSQDGAQHF.

The table lists this clonotype with many counts. The CDR3 region is CASSLETSGRNEQFF. CDR3 bases: TGTGCCAGCAGTTTAGAGACTAGCGGGAGAAATGAGCAGTTCTTC. The gene calls are TRBV27 and TRBJ2-1, with 12 bases that match TRBD2. V was clipped by 2 bases and J by 7 bases; unmatched bases: 3. Germline V CDR1 and CDR2: MNHEY, SMNVEV (reference sequence). This CDR3 is built from 15 residues.

This clonotype was observed a handful of times. V is TRBV20-1 and J is TRBJ2-1; D not certain. Germline V CDR1 and CDR2: DFQATT, SNEGSKA (reference sequence). The V gene lost 3 bases and the J gene lost 8 bases, with 5 bases spanning the gap. The CDR3 has 10 residues. CDR3 region: CSASIDEQFF. CDR3 coding DNA: TGCAGTGCTAGTATAGATGAGCAGTTCTTC.

The V gene is TRBV30, the J gene TRBJ2-3; 8 bases are a match to TRBD2. The CDR3 is 15 residues long. The germline gives CDR1 GTSNPN, CDR2 SVGIG (reference sequence). V dropped 5 bases and J dropped 4; count of bases not matched to a gene: 11. CDR3: CAWGTGLAIPDTQYF. The CDR3 DNA sequence: TGTGCCTGGGGAACCGGACTAGCTATCCCAGATACGCAGTATTTT.

This clonotype was picked up many times. V is TRBV10-2 and J is TRBJ2-7; D call uncertain. V was trimmed by 8 bases and J by 6 bases, leaving 11 bases between them. CDR1 is WSHSY and CDR2 is SAAADI in the germline V gene. There are 11 residues in the CDR3. The CDR3 protein is CASGLVSEQYF. CDR3 DNA sequence: TGCGCCAGCGGGCTGGTGAGCGAGCAGTACTTC.

J is TRBJ1-1 and V is TRBV11-2, with 7 bases identical to TRBD1. Losses at the gene ends were 4 bases for V and 5 bases for J; bases not matched to a gene: 16. This CDR3 region has 17 residues. CDR1 SGHAT and CDR2 FQNNGV come from the germline V gene. The CDR3 protein is CASSWGDYSRGRTEAFF. CDR3 DNA: TGTGCCAGCAGCTGGGGGGACTATAGCAGGGGGAGGACTGAAGCTTTCTTT. Filled out from reference TRBV11-2 and TRBJ1-1, the complete variable domain reads EAGVAQSPRYKIIEKRQSVAFWCNPISGHATLYWYQQILGQGPKLLIQFQNNGVVDDSQLPKDRFSAERLKGVDSTLKIQPAKLEDSAVYLCASSWGDYSRGRTEAFFGQGTRLTVV.

This clonotype has at least ten counts. The J gene is TRBJ2-7, the V gene TRBV2; possibly TRBD2 for D (5 bases). The CDR3 has 13 amino acids. The germline V gene has CDR1 SNHLY and CDR2 FYNNEI. V was cut by 5 bases and J by 0 bases, with 8 bases left in between. CDR3 amino acids: CASSPSSSYEQYF. The CDR3 DNA reads as TGTGCCAGCAGTCCTAGCAGCTCCTACGAGCAGTACTTC.